These T cell receptor beta chains were read from a single sample in a study of shared clonotypes between healthy human individuals. TCRdb's copy holds only in-frame clones and misses some; the assay was immunoSEQ multiplex PCR. The profile covers some 2 million clones, with about 95% appearing a single time and about 1.1% taken by the ten largest. Specimen: naive CD8+ T cells sorted from blood. All receptors come from a young man in good health. Each CDR3 is given with its conserved first and last residue. Fields, in order: clone size, J gene, V gene, D gene, CDR3 protein, CDR3 DNA. D genes are given only for firm matches. Size tells how often a clone was seen (once, few, many) or the class of an expanded clone, and some rows leave it out.

size: -
J: TRBJ2-7
V: TRBV28
D: -
CDR3: CASSLGVSTYEQYF
DNA: TGTGCCAGCAGTTTAGGAGTATCCACCTACGAGCAGTACTTC

size: -
J: TRBJ2-3
V: TRBV28
D: -
CDR3: CASSPLDRTDTQYF
DNA: TGTGCCAGCAGTCCTCTCGACCGCACAGATACGCAGTATTTT

size: -
J: TRBJ1-2
V: TRBV6-6
D: -
CDR3: CASSYSGPPGYGYTF
DNA: TGTGCCAGCAGTTACTCGGGACCGCCTGGCTATGGCTACACCTTC

size: -
J: TRBJ1-2
V: TRBV5-5
D: -
CDR3: CASSLSPKPGSYGYTF
DNA: TGTGCCAGCAGCTTGTCACCCAAACCAGGGAGCTATGGCTACACCTTC

size: -
J: TRBJ1-5
V: TRBV4-1
D: -
CDR3: CASSQDLGQPQHF
DNA: TGCGCCAGCAGCCAAGATCTTGGGCAGCCCCAGCATTTT

size: once
J: TRBJ2-1
V: TRBV2
D: TRBD2
CDR3: CASSELAGYNEQFF
DNA: TGTGCCAGCAGTGAGTTAGCGGGTTACAATGAGCAGTTCTTC

size: -
J: TRBJ2-5
V: TRBV11-2
D: -
CDR3: CASSTYQETQYF
DNA: TGTGCCAGCAGCACCTACCAAGAGACCCAGTACTTC

size: -
J: TRBJ1-1
V: TRBV4-1
D: TRBD1
CDR3: CASSQVTGVNTEAFF
DNA: TGCGCCAGCAGCCAGGTGACAGGGGTCAACACTGAAGCTTTCTTT

size: -
J: TRBJ2-7
V: TRBV13
D: -
CDR3: CASSLRESYEQYF
DNA: TGTGCCAGCAGCTTGCGGGAATCCTACGAGCAGTACTTC

size: -
J: TRBJ1-2
V: TRBV7-9
D: -
CDR3: CASYGGEAGYTF
DNA: TGTGCCAGCTACGGGGGCGAGGCTGGCTACACCTTC

size: -
J: TRBJ2-7
V: TRBV11-2
D: TRBD2
CDR3: CASSLGGGVVYEQYF
DNA: TGTGCCAGCAGCTTAGGCGGGGGGGTTGTTTACGAGCAGTACTTC

size: -
J: TRBJ2-7
V: TRBV29-1
D: TRBD1
CDR3: CSVVTQGPSYEQYF
DNA: TGCAGCGTTGTGACACAGGGGCCCTCGTACGAGCAGTACTTC

size: -
J: TRBJ2-3
V: TRBV28
D: -
CDR3: CASSLWPGMSGTDTQYF
DNA: TGTGCCAGCAGTTTATGGCCGGGGATGAGCGGCACAGATACGCAGTATTTT

size: -
J: TRBJ1-2
V: TRBV7-3
D: -
CDR3: CASSSTGYDGYTF
DNA: TGTGCCAGCAGCTCAACAGGGTACGATGGCTACACCTTC

size: -
J: TRBJ2-1
V: TRBV5-4
D: -
CDR3: CASSTAPNEQFF
DNA: TGTGCCAGCAGTACCGCCCCTAATGAGCAGTTCTTC

size: -
J: TRBJ1-4
V: TRBV11-2
D: -
CDR3: CASSQHSEKLFF
DNA: TGTGCCAGCAGCCAACACAGTGAAAAACTGTTTTTT